This entry describes one T cell receptor (beta chain). This entry is derived from a study of blood T cell repertoires in COVID-19. About the research overall: PBMCs, B-cell-depleted T cells, or T cells provided the cDNA or gDNA that made up the material.

The germline gives CDR1 MGHRA, CDR2 YSYEKL. The J segment lost 3 bases and the V segment lost 4 bases, leaving 4 bases of the junction unmatched. The CDR3 is 14 residues long. TCRdb's copy holds only in-frame clones and misses some; the assay was immunoSEQ multiplex PCR. The table shows tens of thousands of clones, with around 75% occurring only once. Source material: peripheral blood. This receptor was identified in a woman older than 75 with active or convalescent COVID-19. The rearrangement joins TRBV4-1 to TRBJ2-7; 9 bases map to TRBD2. For the CDR3, the DNA is TGCGCCAGCAGCCCCCAGCGGGGGGACTACGAGCAGTACTTC. This translates into CASSPQRGDYEQYF.